A selection of T cell receptor beta chains follows, all from one sample in a study of regulatory T cells in long-lasting Graves disease. Using its own MiXCR run on the multiplex PCR reads, TCRdb lists one record per CDR3 protein. The sample lists some 250,000 distinct CDR3 sequences; 20% to 25% were seen once. The sample was peripheral blood mononuclear cells (PBMCs), taken at new diagnosis, from a patient treated with antithyroid drugs. These receptors originate from a female donor with Graves disease. The CDR3 runs from the conserved cysteine through the conserved F or W. The D gene is left open where the match is weak. Clone size is stated in some rows and not others, as once, few, many or a class when expanded.

v_gene: TRBV20-1
abundance: many
d_gene: .
j_gene: TRBJ1-1
CDR3nt: TGCAGTGCTAGGCGTAACACTGAAGCTTTCTTT
CDR3aa: CSARRNTEAFF

v_gene: TRBV7-9
abundance: few
d_gene: TRBD1
j_gene: TRBJ1-3
CDR3nt: TGTGCCAGCAGCACCCGGACAGGCTCTGGAAACACCATATATTTT
CDR3aa: CASSTRTGSGNTIYF

v_gene: TRBV7-2
abundance: many
d_gene: TRBD2
j_gene: TRBJ2-7
CDR3nt: TGTGCCAGCAGCTCACCGACCAGGCGGGGGGAGCAGTACTTC
CDR3aa: CASSSPTRRGEQYF

v_gene: TRBV20-1
abundance: many
d_gene: .
j_gene: TRBJ2-3
CDR3nt: TGCAGTGCTAGAGATTTCGCAGGGTTAATCACAGATACGCAGTATTTT
CDR3aa: CSARDFAGLITDTQYF

v_gene: TRBV2
abundance: few
d_gene: .
j_gene: TRBJ2-1
CDR3nt: TGTGCCAGCAGTCTTAGAAGGGGCTCCTACAATGAGCAGTTCTTC
CDR3aa: CASSLRRGSYNEQFF

v_gene: TRBV7-8
abundance: many
d_gene: TRBD1
j_gene: TRBJ2-7
CDR3nt: TGTGCCAGCAGATCGGACAGGGGGACTAGCTACGAGCAGTACTTC
CDR3aa: CASRSDRGTSYEQYF

v_gene: TRBV6-5
abundance: many
d_gene: .
j_gene: TRBJ2-5
CDR3nt: TGTGCCAGCAGTTACTACTTACAAGAGACCCAGTACTTC
CDR3aa: CASSYYLQETQYF

v_gene: TRBV28
abundance: few
d_gene: .
j_gene: TRBJ2-1
CDR3nt: TGTGCCAGCAGTTTAGGTCAGGTTTACAATGAGCAGTTCTTC
CDR3aa: CASSLGQVYNEQFF

v_gene: TRBV3-2
abundance: many
d_gene: .
j_gene: TRBJ1-1
CDR3nt: TGTGCCAGCAGCCAAGTCATGCGTGTGAACACTGAAGCTTTCTTT
CDR3aa: CASSQVMRVNTEAFF

v_gene: TRBV11-2
abundance: many
d_gene: .
j_gene: TRBJ2-3
CDR3nt: TGTGCCAGCAGCTTATTTTCAGCGATGACTAGCACAGATACGCAGTATTTT
CDR3aa: CASSLFSAMTSTDTQYF

v_gene: TRBV12-3/TRBV12-4
abundance: .
d_gene: .
j_gene: TRBJ2-1
CDR3nt: TGTGCCAGCAGTTCCGCCCGCTCCTACAATGAGCAGTTCTTC
CDR3aa: CASSSARSYNEQFF